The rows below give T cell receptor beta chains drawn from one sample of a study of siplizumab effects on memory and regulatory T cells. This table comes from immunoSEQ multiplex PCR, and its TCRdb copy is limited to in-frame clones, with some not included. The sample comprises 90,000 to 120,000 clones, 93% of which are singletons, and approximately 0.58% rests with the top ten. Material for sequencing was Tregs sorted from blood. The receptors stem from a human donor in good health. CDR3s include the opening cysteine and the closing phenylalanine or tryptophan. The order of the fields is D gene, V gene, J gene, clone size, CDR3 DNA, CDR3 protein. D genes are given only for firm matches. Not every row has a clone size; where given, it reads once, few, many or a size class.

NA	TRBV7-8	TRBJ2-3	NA	TGTGCCAGCAGCCGTGGACCCACAGATACGCAGTATTTT	CASSRGPTDTQYF
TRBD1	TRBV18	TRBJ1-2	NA	TGTGCCAGCTCCGAAATACCCGGACAGGGCGTAAACTATGGCTACACCTTC	CASSEIPGQGVNYGYTF
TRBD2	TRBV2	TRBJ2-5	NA	TGTGCCAGCAGGTGGACTAGCGGGAGTTTCGAGACCCAGTACTTC	CASRWTSGSFETQYF
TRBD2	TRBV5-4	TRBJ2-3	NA	TGTGCCAGCAGCTTGGCCTCCAGCGGGAGGCCCGCCACAGATACGCAGTATTTT	CASSLASSGRPATDTQYF
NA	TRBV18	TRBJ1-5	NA	TGTGCCAGCTCACCAACAGGGAGCGGCAATCAGCCCCAGCATTTT	CASSPTGSGNQPQHF
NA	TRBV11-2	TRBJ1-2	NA	TGTGCCAGCAGCTTAGCCCCGAGGGACTATGGCTACACCTTC	CASSLAPRDYGYTF
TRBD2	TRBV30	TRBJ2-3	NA	TGTGCCTGGACTAGCGGGCGGGGGGAAGATACGCAGTATTTT	CAWTSGRGEDTQYF
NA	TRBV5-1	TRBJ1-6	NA	TGCGCCAGCACCAAGGTCGGCTCCTATAATTCACCCCTCCACTTT	CASTKVGSYNSPLHF
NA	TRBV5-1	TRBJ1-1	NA	TGCGCCAGCCGCCGCTGGGACGGTGAAACTGAAGCTTTCTTT	CASRRWDGETEAFF
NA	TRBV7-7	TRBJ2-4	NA	TGTGCTAGCAGCTTAATCTTCGCCAAAAACATTCAGTACTTC	CASSLIFAKNIQYF
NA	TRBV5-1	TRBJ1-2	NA	TGCGCCAGCAGCATTACCGGGACCGACAGCTATGGCTACACCTTC	CASSITGTDSYGYTF
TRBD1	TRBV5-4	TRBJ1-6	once	TGTGCCAGCAGCTTGATCTACGGGACAGGTTATAATTCACCCCTCCACTTT	CASSLIYGTGYNSPLHF
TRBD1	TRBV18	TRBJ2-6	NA	TGTGCCAGCTCACCACGGCCTGGACAGGGGGCCCCTGGGGCCAACGTCCTGACTTTC	CASSPRPGQGAPGANVLTF
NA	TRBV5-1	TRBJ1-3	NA	TGCGCCAGCAGCTTGACAGGGTTCGGAAACACCATATATTTT	CASSLTGFGNTIYF
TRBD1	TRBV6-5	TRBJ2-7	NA	TGTGCCAGCAGCCCTATTGACAGGGCGGGCTACGAGCAGTACTTC	CASSPIDRAGYEQYF
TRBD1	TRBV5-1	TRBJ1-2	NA	TGCGCCAGCAGCTTGGCTAAGGGACAGGGTCCCTATGGCTACACCTTC	CASSLAKGQGPYGYTF
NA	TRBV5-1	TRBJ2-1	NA	TGCGCCAGCAGCTTGGAAGGCAGGGCTAGGGATGAGCAGTTCTTC	CASSLEGRARDEQFF
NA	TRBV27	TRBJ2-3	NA	TGTGCCAGCAGTTTATCGCGTGACAGTCAGGGGTCAGATACGCAGTATTTT	CASSLSRDSQGSDTQYF
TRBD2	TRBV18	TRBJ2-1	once	TGTGCCAGCTCACCACTAGCGGGGGGAAGCTCCTACAATGAGCAGTTCTTC	CASSPLAGGSSYNEQFF
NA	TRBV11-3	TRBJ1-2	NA	TGTGCCAGCAGCCCCCGGGACGGACTTAACTATGGCTACACCTTC	CASSPRDGLNYGYTF